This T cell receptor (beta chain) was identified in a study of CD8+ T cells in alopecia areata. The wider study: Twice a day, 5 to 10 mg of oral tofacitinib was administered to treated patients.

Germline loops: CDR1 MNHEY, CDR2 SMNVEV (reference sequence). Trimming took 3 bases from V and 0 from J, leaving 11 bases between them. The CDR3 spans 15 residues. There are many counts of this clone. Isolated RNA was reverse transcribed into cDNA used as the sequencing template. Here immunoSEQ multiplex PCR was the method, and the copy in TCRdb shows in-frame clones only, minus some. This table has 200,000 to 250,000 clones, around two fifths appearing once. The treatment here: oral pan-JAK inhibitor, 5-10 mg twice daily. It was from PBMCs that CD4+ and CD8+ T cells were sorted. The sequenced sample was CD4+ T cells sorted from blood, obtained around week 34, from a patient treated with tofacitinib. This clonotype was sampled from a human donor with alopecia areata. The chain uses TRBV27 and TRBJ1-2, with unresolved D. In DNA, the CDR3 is TGTGCCAGCAGTTTCGGTCTCCGAGCTAACTATGGCTACACCTTC. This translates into CASSFGLRANYGYTF.